This entry lists 25 T cell receptor beta chains sequenced from one sample in a study of Graves' ophthalmopathy and Graves' hyperthyroidism. TCR beta CDR3 regions were amplified from RNA transcripts. An opening RT-PCR round employed HTBI primers and preceded a second-round multiplex PCR. Each CDR3 protein gets one entry after TCRdb re-called the multiplex PCR reads with MiXCR. The sample yields 300,000 to 400,000 distinct CDR3 sequences, 15% to 20% seen once. Specimen: peripheral blood. The source of these receptors is an adult man with Graves' ophthalmopathy.

The chain combines TRBV12-3 or TRBV12-4 with TRBJ2-7; 10 bases fit TRBD1. This CDR3 is 15 amino acids long. V dropped 9 bases and J dropped 1; count of bases not matched to a gene: 9. This CDR3 is CARVPGQGRSYEQYF. The CDR3 coding sequence is TGTGCCAGGGTTCCGGGACAGGGGAGGTCCTACGAGCAGTACTTC.

This clonotype was seen many times. V is TRBV5-6 and J is TRBJ1-2; D is uncertain. This CDR3 comprises 18 residues. The V and J ends lost 1 base and 3 bases respectively, with 22 bases between them. Per germline, CDR1 SGHDT and CDR2 YYEEEE. In DNA, the CDR3 is TGTGCCAGCAGCTTGATTATAATTTTCCGGGGAAATGACTATGGCTACACCTTC. Amino acid sequence: CASSLIIIFRGNDYGYTF.

This clonotype showed up many times. The chain joins TRBV30 to TRBJ2-2; possibly TRBD1 for D (6 bases). The CDR3 has 14 residues. Trimming pared 2 bases from V and 7 bases from J, leaving 14 bases between. Germline V gives CDR1 GTSNPN, CDR2 SVGIG (reference sequence). CDR3 in amino acids: CAWSRGIGIGELFF. The CDR3 DNA is TGTGCCTGGAGTAGGGGGATAGGGATCGGGGAGCTGTTTTTT. The variable domain in full, completed from reference TRBV30 and TRBJ2-2, reads SQTIHQWPATLVQPVGSPLSLECTVEGTSNPNLYWYRQAAGRGLQLLFYSVGIGQISSEVPQNLSASRPQDRQFILSSKKLLLSDSGFYLCAWSRGIGIGELFFGEGSRLTVL.

Details on this clonotype: One junction end does not reproduce the germline sequence, and a read error may be involved. This chain uses TRBV7-4 with TRBJ1-5; possibly TRBD1 for D (5 bases). This CDR3 is 16 amino acids long. Per germline, CDR1 SGHVT and CDR2 SQSDAQ. The CDR3 DNA is TGTGCCAGCAGCTATGAGACAGATACTAGCAATCAGCCCCAGCTTTTT. This sequence encodes CASSYETDTSNQPQLF.

At least ten counts were recorded for this clonotype. CDR3 amino acids: CASSKEGWYTF. The CDR3 region has the DNA TGTGCCAGCTCCAAAGAGGGATGGTACACCTTC. The rearrangement links TRBV6-5 to TRBJ1-2; D unresolved. Deletions cut 8 bases from V and 11 bases from J, with 15 bases between. Looked up from germline, CDR1 is MNHEY and CDR2 is SVGAGI. The CDR3 totals 11 residues.

The chain employs TRBV30 and TRBJ2-7, with D unclear. The CDR3 has 14 amino acids. Germline lookup yields CDR1 GTSNPN and CDR2 SVGIG (reference sequence). V lost 0 bases, J lost 0 bases, and 9 bases lay in between. In DNA form, the CDR3 reads TGTGCCTGGAGTGTACGAACAGTCTCCTACGAGCAGTACTTC. Its translation is CAWSVRTVSYEQYF. The full variable domain, in which reference TRBV30 and TRBJ2-7 provide the parts outside the CDR3, is SQTIHQWPATLVQPVGSPLSLECTVEGTSNPNLYWYRQAAGRGLQLLFYSVGIGQISSEVPQNLSASRPQDRQFILSSKKLLLSDSGFYLCAWSVRTVSYEQYFGPGTRLTVT.

The sample holds many counts of this clonotype. The chain joins TRBV7-9 to TRBJ1-1, with D unclear. Trimming removed 1 base from V and 1 base from J, with 7 bases in between. This CDR3 contains 14 residues. Germline values: CDR1 SEHNR, CDR2 FQNEAQ (reference sequence). Written as DNA, the CDR3 is TGTGCCAGCAGCTTAGGGTTCCAGAACACTGAAGCTTTCTTT. Translated, it gives CASSLGFQNTEAFF.

This clonotype was seen repeatedly, ten times or more. The rearrangement links TRBV6-4 to TRBJ1-2; 9 bases are a match to TRBD1. Germline V CDR1 and CDR2: MRHNA, SNTAGT. J was trimmed by 3 bases and V by 6 bases; bases with no gene match: 14. The CDR3 is made up of 17 amino acids. CDR3 sequence reads: CASRFSPGQGSYYGYTF. The DNA for the CDR3 is TGTGCCAGCAGGTTTTCCCCGGGACAGGGATCTTACTATGGCTACACCTTC.

This clonotype was seen a handful of times. The chain employs TRBV7-9 and TRBJ2-5, with D possibly being TRBD2 (6 bases). The CDR3 is 16 amino acids. Germline lookup yields CDR1 SEHNR and CDR2 FQNEAQ (reference sequence). Between the trimmed V and J ends, which lost 10 bases and 2 bases, there was a span of 23 bases. CDR3 protein: CATRNDRRAGQETQYF. As DNA, the CDR3 is TGTGCCACCAGGAACGATCGTCGGGCGGGACAAGAGACCCAGTACTTC.

This clonotype was seen at least ten times. A much larger clone lies a single base off, so this may be a read error. The J gene is TRBJ1-2, the V gene TRBV4-1; 9 bases map to TRBD1. V shed 2 bases, J shed 2 bases, and the junction held 3 bases outside the gene matches. CDR1 and CDR2 (germline): MGHRA, YSYEKL. The CDR3 sequence is 15 residues long. CDR3 sequence: CASSQRTGENYGYTF. The DNA of the CDR3 is TGCGCCAGCAGCCAACGGACAGGGGAAAACTATGGCTACACCTTC.

This clonotype came up a few times. The chain has TRBV12-3 or TRBV12-4 and TRBJ2-5; 10 nucleotides align to TRBD2. J was trimmed by 5 bases and V by 0 bases; bases with no gene match: 6. There are 16 residues in the CDR3. For the CDR3, the DNA is TGTGCCAGCAGTTTAGCCCTAGCGGGAGTCGTGGAGACCCAGTACTTC. Protein sequence: CASSLALAGVVETQYF.

At least ten counts were recorded for this clonotype. The V call is TRBV20-1, the J call TRBJ2-5, with D possibly matching TRBD1 (6 bases). Germline-derived CDR1 and CDR2 are DFQATT and SNEGSKA (reference sequence). This CDR3 spans 10 amino acids. The CDR3 reads CSPGEETQYF. The CDR3 bases are TGCAGCCCAGGGGAAGAGACCCAGTACTTC.

This clonotype has a count of ten or more. The gene calls are TRBV7-2 and TRBJ1-6, with TRBD1 identical over 10 bases. CDR3 length: 14 residues. In germline, CDR1 is SGHTA, CDR2 FQGNSA. The junction had 2 bases not matched to a gene; V was cut back by 3 bases and J by 9 bases. The CDR3 spells CASSFRDRGSPLHF. DNA of the CDR3: TGTGCCAGCAGCTTCCGGGACAGGGGTTCACCCCTCCACTTT.

This clonotype was seen many times. The gene calls are TRBV6-5 and TRBJ2-5; D not resolved. This CDR3 spans 15 amino acids. The V end was cut by 0 bases, the J end by 1 base, with 9 bases between. Germline values: CDR1 MNHEY, CDR2 SVGAGI. The CDR3 reads CASSYSIGIQETQYF. CDR3 nucleotides: TGTGCCAGCAGTTACTCGATTGGCATCCAAGAGACCCAGTACTTC.

Turning to this clonotype: The junction does not match germline at one end; this may be a read error. The rearrangement links TRBV20-1 to TRBJ2-4, with 8 bases fitting TRBD1. Germline V gives CDR1 DFQATT, CDR2 SNEGSKA (reference sequence). The CDR3 runs to 16 residues. CDR3 bases: TGCAGTGCTATAGTTCGGACAGGGTTGGCCAAAAACTTTCAGTACTTC. Translating gives CSAIVRTGLAKNFQYF.

In this sample, this clonotype turned up many times. The chain uses TRBV18 and TRBJ1-2; D gene uncertain. Trimming took off 1 base at V and 5 bases at J, with 8 bases between the two ends. From germline, CDR1 is KGHSH and CDR2 LQKENI. The CDR3 length is 13 residues. The CDR3 nucleotides are TGTGCCAGCTCACCACAGTCATCATATGGCTACACCTTC. Protein: CASSPQSSYGYTF.

In this sample, this clonotype turned up many times. V is TRBV7-8 and J is TRBJ1-3; D ambiguous. CDR1 and CDR2 (germline): SGHVS, FQNEAQ. The germline V and J ends were trimmed by 1 base and 0 bases, with 7 bases remaining between them. The CDR3 runs 15 residues. As DNA, the CDR3 is TGTGCCAGCAGCTTAGGACACAACTCTGGAAACACCATATATTTT. This encodes CASSLGHNSGNTIYF.

The sample holds many counts of this clonotype. The rearrangement joins TRBV20-1 to TRBJ1-1; D perhaps matches TRBD1 (6 bases). This CDR3 comprises 14 residues. V was cut by 6 bases and J by 1 base, with 15 bases left in between. CDR1 is DFQATT, CDR2 SNEGSKA, per germline (reference sequence). In DNA form, the CDR3 reads TGCAGTGCGCAAGACAGGATAAAGAACACTGAAGCTTTCTTT. Protein sequence: CSAQDRIKNTEAFF.

This clonotype has at least ten counts. The J gene is TRBJ1-5, the V gene TRBV6-2 or TRBV6-3; no firm D call. Trimming left V 9 bases short and J 3 bases short, with 12 bases between. Germline assignment: CDR1 MNHEY and CDR2 SVGEGT. The CDR3 has 13 amino acids. CDR3 DNA sequence: TGTGCCAGTGCCCCTCCGATCAATCAGCCCCAGCATTTT. Protein: CASAPPINQPQHF.

The sample holds many counts of this clonotype. The rearrangement links TRBV28 to TRBJ1-6; D is perhaps TRBD1 (6 bases). The length of the CDR3 is 17 residues. Deletions cut 7 bases from V and 7 bases from J, with 23 bases between. Germline lookup yields CDR1 MDHEN and CDR2 SYDVKM. This CDR3 reads CASKGPGGGLLNSPLHF. CDR3 bases: TGTGCCAGCAAGGGCCCTGGGGGCGGGCTCCTCAATTCACCCCTCCACTTT. Full variable domain (missing parts from reference TRBV28 and TRBJ1-6): DVKVTQSSRYLVKRTGEKVFLECVQDMDHENMFWYRQDPGLGLRLIYFSYDVKMKEKGDIPEGYSVSREKKERFSLILESASTNQTSMYLCASKGPGGGLLNSPLHFGNGTRLTVT.

The chain links TRBV6-1 to TRBJ2-5, with 10 bases fitting TRBD1. After removal of 6 bases from V and 5 bases from J, the junction contained 6 bases not matched to a gene. This CDR3 is built from 14 residues. Per the germline V gene, CDR1 is MNHNS and CDR2 is SASEGT. CDR3 residues: CASRAGQGVETQYF. The CDR3 coding sequence is TGTGCCAGCAGGGCCGGACAGGGGGTTGAGACCCAGTACTTC.

The chain couples TRBV24-1 to TRBJ2-5; D perhaps matches TRBD2 (5 bases). The V end lost 4 bases, the J end lost 6 bases, and 17 bases lay between the germline ends. This CDR3 is 15 amino acids long. Germline CDR1 KGHDR, CDR2 SFDVKD. CDR3 region: CATSDRQVGKQTQYF. As DNA, the CDR3 is TGTGCCACCAGTGACCGGCAGGTCGGGAAACAGACCCAGTACTTC.

This clonotype has more than one count but fewer than ten. A much larger clone is a single base away; this may be a read error. The chain is built from TRBV10-3 and TRBJ1-2; 8 bases are a match to TRBD1. The J segment lost 3 bases and the V segment lost 6 bases, leaving 12 bases of the junction unmatched. Germline-derived CDR1 and CDR2 are ENHRY and SYGVKD. This CDR3 comprises 16 residues. The CDR3 reads CAIRDPGTGVYYGYTF. The CDR3 coding sequence is TGTGCCATCAGAGACCCTGGGACAGGTGTCTACTATGGCTACACCTTC.

This clonotype showed up many times. The chain employs TRBV20-1 and TRBJ2-5; 10 bases align to TRBD2. The germline V gene encodes CDR1 DFQATT and CDR2 SNEGSKA (reference sequence). V dropped 5 bases and J dropped 5; count of bases not matched to a gene: 14. There are 16 residues in the CDR3. CDR3 residues: CSASTSLAGRRETQYF. The CDR3 DNA is TGCAGTGCTTCGACCTCACTAGCGGGGCGCCGGGAGACCCAGTACTTC.

This clonotype was observed many times. The V call is TRBV12-3 or TRBV12-4, the J call TRBJ1-1; 7 bases fit TRBD1. The length of the CDR3 is 15 residues. The ends lost 3 bases at V and 1 base at J; junction bases unmatched: 5. The CDR3 region has the DNA TGTGCCAGCAGTTTTCCCCGGGACAGGAACACTGAAGCTTTCTTT. Translating gives CASSFPRDRNTEAFF.